Below, 16 T cell receptor beta chains from the same sample are listed, as sequenced in a study of T cells in Graves' hyperthyroidism and ophthalmopathy. Amplified regions were TCR beta CDR3 sequences from RNA transcripts. HTBI primers were employed in a first-round RT-PCR of the TCR CDR3. TCRdb re-called the multiplex PCR reads with MiXCR, one entry per CDR3 protein. Of about 500,000 distinct CDR3 sequences in the sample, roughly a sixth were seen once. What was sequenced was blood. These receptors were obtained from a woman in her 30s with Graves' ophthalmopathy.

The CDR3 sequence: CASSLFGTGNTEAFF. In nucleotides, the CDR3 is TGTGCCAGCAGTTTATTTGGGACAGGGAACACTGAAGCTTTCTTT. V usage is TRBV27 and J usage is TRBJ1-1; 8 bases are a match to TRBD1. From germline, CDR1 is MNHEY and CDR2 SMNVEV (reference sequence). Trimming took 1 base from V and 1 from J; bases not matched to a gene: 2. The CDR3 consists of 15 residues.

This clonotype appeared many times. The chain couples TRBV28 to TRBJ1-1, with D unresolved. The CDR3 has 18 amino acids. V was clipped by 1 base and J by 5 bases, with 23 bases between them. Germline values: CDR1 MDHEN, CDR2 SYDVKM. The CDR3 loop reads CASSLSWVRVRLRTEAFF. The CDR3, as DNA: TGTGCCAGCAGTTTATCCTGGGTCCGGGTTCGACTCCGGACTGAAGCTTTCTTT. Drawing the rest from reference TRBV28 and TRBJ1-1, the complete variable domain is DVKVTQSSRYLVKRTGEKVFLECVQDMDHENMFWYRQDPGLGLRLIYFSYDVKMKEKGDIPEGYSVSREKKERFSLILESASTNQTSMYLCASSLSWVRVRLRTEAFFGQGTRLTVV.

The table lists this clonotype with a few counts. V is TRBV20-1 and J is TRBJ1-5; D is undetermined. The CDR3 consists of 14 residues. Germline V CDR1 and CDR2: DFQATT, SNEGSKA (reference sequence). V was trimmed by 2 bases and J by 4 bases, leaving 12 bases between them. The CDR3, as DNA: TGCAGTGCTAGACTCGTTATTGGGAATCAGCCCCAGCATTTT. It is translated as CSARLVIGNQPQHF.

This sequence joins TRBV4-3 and TRBJ1-2; D remains ambiguous. Germline assignment: CDR1 LGHNA and CDR2 YSLEER. V was trimmed by 0 bases and J by 3 bases, leaving 8 bases between them. CDR3 length equals 14 residues. The CDR3 bases are TGCGCCAGCAGCCAAGAAGGCGGCGACTATGGCTACACCTTC. Protein sequence: CASSQEGGDYGYTF.

This chain uses TRBV5-1 with TRBJ2-1, with D tentatively TRBD2 (5 bases). The germline CDR1 and CDR2 sequences are SGHRS and YFSETQ. CDR3 length equals 16 residues. V dropped 5 bases and J dropped 0 bases, with 15 bases sitting between them. The CDR3 region has the DNA TGCGCCAGCAGAAGGGAGCAAATAAGCTCCTACAATGAGCAGTTCTTC. This gives the protein CASRREQISSYNEQFF.

This clonotype was seen a few times. This chain joins TRBV20-1 and TRBJ2-1; D might be TRBD2 (5 bases). CDR1 DFQATT and CDR2 SNEGSKA come from the germline V gene (reference sequence). The CDR3 covers 15 residues. Trimming left V 3 bases short and J 3 bases short, with 15 bases between. The chain's CDR3 is CSASRWERVYNEQFF. The CDR3 DNA sequence: TGCAGTGCTAGTAGGTGGGAGAGGGTCTACAATGAGCAGTTCTTC.

CDR3 nucleotides: TGTGCCAGCAGCCCCGTAGTCGGAGACTACGAGCAGTACTTC. It encodes CASSPVVGDYEQYF. V and J are TRBV7-8 and TRBJ2-7; D is uncertain. CDR1 SGHVS and CDR2 FQNEAQ come from the germline V gene. The CDR3 is 14 residues long. Trimming pared 5 bases from V and 3 bases from J, leaving 14 bases between.

The V and J genes are TRBV7-8 and TRBJ2-3, with D unresolved. This CDR3 is 15 amino acids long. V lost 6 bases and J lost 2, with 15 bases in between. CDR1 is SGHVS, CDR2 FQNEAQ, per germline. The CDR3 coding sequence is TGTGCCAGCAGTGGTTCAGCGCTTAACACAGATACGCAGTATTTT. This codes for CASSGSALNTDTQYF.

As regards this clonotype: A much bigger clone sits one base away, suggesting this may be a read error. The chain uses TRBV30 and TRBJ1-2, with D possibly being TRBD1 (5 bases). CDR3 size: 16 residues. Trimming pared 1 base from V and 8 bases from J, leaving 23 bases between. CDR1 GTSNPN and CDR2 SVGIG come from the germline V gene (reference sequence). The CDR3 bases are TGTGCCTGGAGTGCCCGAAAAGCTTCAGGGACCAACGGCTACACCTTC. Protein sequence: CAWSARKASGTNGYTF. Full variable domain (outside the CDR3, taken from reference TRBV30 and TRBJ1-2): SQTIHQWPATLVQPVGSPLSLECTVEGTSNPNLYWYRQAAGRGLQLLFYSVGIGQISSEVPQNLSASRPQDRQFILSSKKLLLSDSGFYLCAWSARKASGTNGYTFGSGTRLTVV.

This clonotype occurred many times. This chain connects TRBV7-2 to TRBJ2-3; 12 bases agree with TRBD2. The V gene end was trimmed by 5 bases and the J gene end by 0 bases; junction bases not matched to a gene: 3. Germline V gives CDR1 SGHTA, CDR2 FQGNSA. CDR3 length: 16 residues. The CDR3 is CASSGLAGLSTDTQYF. CDR3 coding DNA: TGTGCCAGCAGCGGACTAGCGGGACTAAGCACAGATACGCAGTATTTT.

This clonotype was recorded a few times. The V and J genes are TRBV4-2 and TRBJ1-1, with a tentative D call TRBD1 (5 bases). Germline V lookup: CDR1 LGHNA, CDR2 YNFKEQ. V was cut by 1 base and J by 4 bases, with 13 bases left in between. There are 15 residues in the CDR3. The CDR3 DNA reads as TGTGCCAGCAGCCAAGCGACAGATTGGGCCACTGAAGCTTTCTTT. Its translation is CASSQATDWATEAFF.

This clonotype has at least ten counts. The gene calls are TRBV7-3 and TRBJ2-3, with D tentatively TRBD1 (5 bases). The germline CDR1 and CDR2 sequences are SGHTA and FQGTGA. Trimming stripped 4 bases from V and 0 bases from J, with 8 bases between. The CDR3 loop spans 14 amino acids. This CDR3 is CASSSTDSTDTQYF. The CDR3 DNA sequence: TGTGCCAGCAGCTCGACAGATAGCACAGATACGCAGTATTTT.

This clonotype was recorded many times. V gene TRBV27 combines with J gene TRBJ2-7; possibly TRBD1 for D (6 bases). Germline assignment: CDR1 MNHEY and CDR2 SMNVEV (reference sequence). With 5 bases removed from V and 2 bases from J, the gap between germline ends came to 13 bases. The CDR3 runs to 14 residues. The CDR3 sequence: CASSPLTGTYEQYF. DNA for the CDR3: TGTGCCAGCAGTCCCCTGACAGGTACCTACGAGCAGTACTTC.

This clonotype was observed many times. The chain links TRBV20-1 to TRBJ1-2; perhaps TRBD1 as D (6 bases). Germline CDR1 is DFQATT and CDR2 is SNEGSKA (reference sequence). The V end was cut by 3 bases, the J end by 2 bases, with 16 bases between. The CDR3 has 15 amino acids. DNA of the CDR3: TGCAGTGCTAGGGGGGCAGGGGTAATGAACTATGGCTACACCTTC. Translated: CSARGAGVMNYGYTF.

This clonotype appeared many times. The chain combines TRBV3-1 with TRBJ1-2; 7 bases match TRBD1. Trimming took 3 bases from V and 3 from J; bases not matched to a gene: 4. CDR3 size: 14 residues. Per the germline V gene, CDR1 is LGHDT and CDR2 is YNNKEL (reference sequence). CDR3 loop: CASSHRQGYYGYTF. The CDR3 region has the DNA TGTGCCAGCAGCCACAGACAGGGTTACTATGGCTACACCTTC.

This clonotype has ten or more counts. The chain recombines TRBV9 with TRBJ2-5; either TRBD1 or TRBD2 may supply D (5 bases each). Germline-derived CDR1 and CDR2 are SGDLS and YYNGEE. This CDR3 region has 15 residues. V was shortened by 7 bases and J by 2 bases, with 18 bases between the two germline ends. Written as DNA, the CDR3 is TGTGCCAGCGCAGGGAGTAGGGCGACACAAGAGACCCAGTACTTC. Translation gives CASAGSRATQETQYF. Together with reference TRBV9 and TRBJ2-5, the CDR3 gives the full variable domain: DSGVTQTPKHLITATGQRVTLRCSPRSGDLSVYWYQQSLDQGLQFLIQYYNGEERAKGNILERFSAQQFPDLHSELNLSSLELGDSALYFCASAGSRATQETQYFGPGTRLLVL.